Below are 13 T cell receptor beta chains sequenced from a single sample in a study of OX40 agonist ivuxolimab in advanced cancers. This table comes from immunoSEQ multiplex PCR, and its TCRdb copy is limited to in-frame clones, with some not included. The data contain 100,000 to 110,000 clones, around 93% of them seen just once; the ten biggest clones take up roughly 0.56%. The starting material was CD4+ or CD8+ T cells sorted from blood, obtained in a trial of the OX40 agonist ivuxolimab. These receptors came from an adult with an advanced solid tumor such as melanoma, head and neck, liver or kidney cancer.

The genes are TRBV27 and TRBJ2-3; 7 bases map to TRBD1. The germline V gene has CDR1 MNHEY and CDR2 SMNVEV (reference sequence). The CDR3 is 14 residues long. With 8 bases clipped from V and 3 bases from J, the junction kept 8 bases outside the gene matches. The CDR3 reads CASGQATGTDTQYF. DNA of the CDR3: TGTGCCAGCGGACAGGCCACTGGGACAGATACGCAGTATTTT.

The V call is TRBV6-5, the J call TRBJ2-6; no clear D. Trimming stripped 4 bases from V and 0 bases from J, with 7 bases between. CDR3 length equals 15 residues. CDR1 and CDR2 (germline): MNHEY, SVGAGI. This CDR3 reads CASSFKGSGANVLTF. CDR3 DNA sequence: TGTGCCAGCAGTTTCAAGGGCTCTGGGGCCAACGTCCTGACTTTC.

The J gene is TRBJ2-7, the V gene TRBV5-5; TRBD1 matches 9 bases. V shed 4 bases and J 4 bases; nucleotides not matched to a gene: 12. From germline, CDR1 is SGHKS and CDR2 YYEKEE (reference sequence). The CDR3 consists of 16 residues. CDR3 nucleotides: TGTGCCAGCAGCCTAATTCCGGGACAGGGTTCTTACGAGCAGTACTTC. It is translated as CASSLIPGQGSYEQYF.

The rearrangement joins TRBV5-1 to TRBJ2-7; 8 bases match TRBD1. CDR3 length: 15 amino acids. V shed 4 bases, J shed 1 base, and the junction held 7 bases outside the gene matches. Germline assignment: CDR1 SGHRS and CDR2 YFSETQ. The chain's CDR3 is CASSPRTGKSYEQYF. The CDR3 DNA reads as TGCGCCAGCAGCCCAAGGACAGGGAAATCCTACGAGCAGTACTTC.

V is TRBV29-1 and J is TRBJ2-3; perhaps TRBD2 as D (6 bases). In germline, CDR1 is SQVTM, CDR2 ANQGSEA. The CDR3 extends over 17 amino acids. Trimming left V 3 bases short and J 1 base short, with 20 bases between. CDR3 loop: CSVEPGSGLSGTDTQYF. CDR3 DNA: TGCAGCGTTGAGCCCGGGTCGGGACTGTCCGGCACAGATACGCAGTATTTT.

This clone was seen just once. The rearrangement joins TRBV19 to TRBJ1-1; D ambiguous. The V gene's germline CDR1 is LNHDA and CDR2 SQIVND (reference sequence). The CDR3 has 14 amino acids. The V end lost 3 bases, the J end lost 0 bases, and 8 bases lay between the germline ends. CDR3 DNA sequence: TGTGCCAGTAGTATTGCACACCTGAACACTGAAGCTTTCTTT. It yields the protein CASSIAHLNTEAFF.

This rearrangement joins TRBV7-9 to TRBJ2-2; D gene ambiguous. The CDR3 totals 14 residues. The germline V gene encodes CDR1 SEHNR and CDR2 FQNEAQ (reference sequence). Trimming pared 4 bases from V and 4 bases from J, leaving 10 bases between. CDR3 region: CASSSDQATGELFF. As DNA, the CDR3 is TGTGCCAGCAGCTCCGACCAGGCCACCGGGGAGCTGTTTTTT.

This clone appeared once. This chain's CDR3 is CASSLRRTRAGELFF. The CDR3 DNA reads as TGTGCCAGCAGTTTGCGGAGAACCCGGGCCGGGGAGCTGTTTTTT. This sequence joins TRBV28 and TRBJ2-2; D is unresolved. This CDR3 region has 15 residues. V was clipped by 3 bases and J by 6 bases, with 14 bases between them. The V gene's germline CDR1 is MDHEN and CDR2 SYDVKM. The complete variable domain, with remaining parts taken from reference TRBV28 and TRBJ2-2, reads DVKVTQSSRYLVKRTGEKVFLECVQDMDHENMFWYRQDPGLGLRLIYFSYDVKMKEKGDIPEGYSVSREKKERFSLILESASTNQTSMYLCASSLRRTRAGELFFGEGSRLTVL.

The rearrangement links TRBV5-4 to TRBJ2-1, with 12 positions matching TRBD2. The CDR3 contains 15 residues. The trim removed 0 bases at V and 9 bases at J, leaving 4 bases unmatched. The germline gives CDR1 SGHNT, CDR2 YYREEE (reference sequence). Here the CDR3 reads CASSLGLAGVREQFF. DNA of the CDR3: TGTGCCAGCAGCTTGGGACTAGCGGGAGTTCGTGAGCAGTTCTTC.

The rearrangement links TRBV18 to TRBJ2-1; D is possibly TRBD2 (6 bases). V lost 5 bases, J lost 0 bases, and 8 bases lay in between. Per germline, CDR1 KGHSH and CDR2 LQKENI. The CDR3 contains 14 residues. The CDR3 sequence: CASSGGSSYNEQFF. The CDR3 DNA follows: TGTGCCAGCTCAGGGGGGAGCTCCTACAATGAGCAGTTCTTC.

The chain carries TRBV27 and TRBJ2-2; a weak D match, TRBD2 (5 bases). CDR1 and CDR2 from the germline V gene are MNHEY and SMNVEV (reference sequence). This CDR3 is 13 amino acids long. The V and J ends lost 6 bases and 0 bases respectively, with 5 bases between them. CDR3 DNA sequence: TGTGCCAGCAGGGACTCGAACACCGGGGAGCTGTTTTTT. Its protein is CASRDSNTGELFF.

The chain joins TRBV7-6 to TRBJ2-1; D might be TRBD2 (5 bases). V was clipped by 1 base and J by 6 bases, with 13 bases between them. Germline V gene lookup returns CDR1 SGHVS and CDR2 FNYEAQ. This CDR3 region has 15 residues. The CDR3 protein is CASSLVGGRSNEQFF. DNA of the CDR3: TGTGCCAGCAGCTTAGTGGGCGGGCGTTCCAATGAGCAGTTCTTC.

The chain is built from TRBV6-5 and TRBJ1-3, with a possible D match to TRBD1 (5 bases). This CDR3 has 11 amino acids. V was trimmed by 8 bases and J by 5 bases, leaving 7 bases between them. The V gene's germline CDR1 is MNHEY and CDR2 SVGAGI. The CDR3, as DNA: TGTGCCAGCGAGGGGAGAAACACCATATATTTT. The encoded protein is CASEGRNTIYF.